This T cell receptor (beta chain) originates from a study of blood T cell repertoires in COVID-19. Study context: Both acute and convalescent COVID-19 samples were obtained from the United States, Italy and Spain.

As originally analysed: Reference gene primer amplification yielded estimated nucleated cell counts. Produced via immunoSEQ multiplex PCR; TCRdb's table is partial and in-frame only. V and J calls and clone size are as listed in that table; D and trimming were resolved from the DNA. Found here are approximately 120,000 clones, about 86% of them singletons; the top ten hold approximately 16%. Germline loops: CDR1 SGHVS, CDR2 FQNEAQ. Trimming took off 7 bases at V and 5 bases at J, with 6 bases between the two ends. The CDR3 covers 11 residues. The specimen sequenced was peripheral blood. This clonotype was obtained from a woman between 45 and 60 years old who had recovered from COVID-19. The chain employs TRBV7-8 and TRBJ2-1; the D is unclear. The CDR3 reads CASKADNEQFF. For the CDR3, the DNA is TGTGCCAGCAAGGCGGACAATGAGCAGTTCTTC.